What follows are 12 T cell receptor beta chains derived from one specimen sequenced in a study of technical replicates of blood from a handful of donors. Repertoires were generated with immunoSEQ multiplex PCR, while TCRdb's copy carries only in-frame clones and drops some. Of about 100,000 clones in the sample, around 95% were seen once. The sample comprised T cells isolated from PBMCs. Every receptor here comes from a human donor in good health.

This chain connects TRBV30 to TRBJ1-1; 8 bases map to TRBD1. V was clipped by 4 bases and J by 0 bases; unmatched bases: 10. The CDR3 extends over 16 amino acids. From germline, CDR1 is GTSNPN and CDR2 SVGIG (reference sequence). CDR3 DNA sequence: TGTGCCTGGATTTGGACAGGGCGGAGCATGAACACTGAAGCTTTCTTT. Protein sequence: CAWIWTGRSMNTEAFF.

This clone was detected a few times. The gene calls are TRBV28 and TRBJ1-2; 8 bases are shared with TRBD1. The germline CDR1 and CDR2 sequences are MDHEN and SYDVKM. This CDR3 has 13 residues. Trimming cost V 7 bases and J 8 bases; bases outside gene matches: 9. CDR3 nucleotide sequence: TGTGCCAGCAATGAAGCAGACAGGGGAGGCTACACCTTC. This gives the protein CASNEADRGGYTF.

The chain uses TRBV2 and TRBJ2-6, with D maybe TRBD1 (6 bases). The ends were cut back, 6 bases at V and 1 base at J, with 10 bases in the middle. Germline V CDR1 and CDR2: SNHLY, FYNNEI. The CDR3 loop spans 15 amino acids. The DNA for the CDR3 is TGTGCCAGCAGCCTTACAGGGTCTGGGGCCAACGTCCTGACTTTC. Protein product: CASSLTGSGANVLTF. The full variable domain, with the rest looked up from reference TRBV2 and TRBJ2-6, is EPEVTQTPSHQVTQMGQEVILRCVPISNHLYFYWYRQILGQKVEFLVSFYNNEISEKSEIFDDQFSVERPDGSNFTLKIRSTKLEDSAMYFCASSLTGSGANVLTFGAGSRLTVL.

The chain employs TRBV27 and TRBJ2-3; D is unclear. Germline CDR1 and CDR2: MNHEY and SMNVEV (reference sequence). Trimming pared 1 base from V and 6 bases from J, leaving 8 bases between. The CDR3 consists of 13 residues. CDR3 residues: CASSLFGLDTQYF. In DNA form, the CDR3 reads TGTGCCAGCAGTTTATTCGGTCTGGATACGCAGTATTTT.

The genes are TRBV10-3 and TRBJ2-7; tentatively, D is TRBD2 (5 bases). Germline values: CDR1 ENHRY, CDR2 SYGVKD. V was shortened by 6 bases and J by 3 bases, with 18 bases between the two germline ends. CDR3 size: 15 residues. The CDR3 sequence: CAIRTPEASLYEQYF. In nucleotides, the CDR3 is TGTGCCATCAGGACCCCGGAGGCGAGTCTCTACGAGCAGTACTTC.

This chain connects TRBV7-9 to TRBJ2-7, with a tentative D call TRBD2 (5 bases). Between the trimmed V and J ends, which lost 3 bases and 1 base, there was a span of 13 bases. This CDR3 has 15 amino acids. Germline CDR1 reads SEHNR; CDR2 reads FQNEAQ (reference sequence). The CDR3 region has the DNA TGTGCCAGCAGCTTTTCCGGGGTATCTTCCTACGAGCAGTACTTC. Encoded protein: CASSFSGVSSYEQYF.

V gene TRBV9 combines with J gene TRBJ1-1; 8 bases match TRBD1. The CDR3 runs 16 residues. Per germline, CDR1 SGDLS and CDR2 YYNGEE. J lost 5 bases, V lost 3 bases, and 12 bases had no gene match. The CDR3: CASSAFSGQGGTEAFF. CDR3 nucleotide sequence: TGTGCCAGCAGCGCCTTTAGCGGACAGGGTGGGACTGAAGCTTTCTTT.

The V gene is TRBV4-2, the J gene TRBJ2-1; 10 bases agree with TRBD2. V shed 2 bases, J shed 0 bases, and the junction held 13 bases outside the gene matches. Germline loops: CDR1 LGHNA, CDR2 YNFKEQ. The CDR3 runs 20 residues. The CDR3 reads CASSQMRRLAGQSSYNEQFF. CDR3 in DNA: TGTGCCAGCAGCCAAATGCGGAGACTAGCGGGCCAGAGCTCCTACAATGAGCAGTTCTTC.

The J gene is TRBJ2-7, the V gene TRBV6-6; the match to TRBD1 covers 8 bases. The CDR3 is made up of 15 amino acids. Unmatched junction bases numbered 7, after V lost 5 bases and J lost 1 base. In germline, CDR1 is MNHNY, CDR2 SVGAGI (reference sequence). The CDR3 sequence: CASSDGTGSSYEQYF. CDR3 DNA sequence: TGTGCCAGCAGTGACGGGACAGGTAGTTCCTACGAGCAGTACTTC.

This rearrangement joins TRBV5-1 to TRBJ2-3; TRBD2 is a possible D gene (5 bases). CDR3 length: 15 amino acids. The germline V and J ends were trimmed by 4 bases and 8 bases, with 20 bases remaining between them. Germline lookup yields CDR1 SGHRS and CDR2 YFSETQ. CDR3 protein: CASSHGGSGPGTQYF. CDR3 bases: TGCGCCAGCAGCCATGGAGGCTCGGGTCCGGGTACGCAGTATTTT.

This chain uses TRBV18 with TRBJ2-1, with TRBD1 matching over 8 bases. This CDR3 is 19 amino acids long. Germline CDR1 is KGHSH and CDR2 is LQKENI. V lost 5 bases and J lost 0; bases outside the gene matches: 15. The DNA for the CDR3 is TGTGCCAGCTCATCCGGACCCGGGACAGGACATTACTCCTACAATGAGCAGTTCTTC. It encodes CASSSGPGTGHYSYNEQFF.

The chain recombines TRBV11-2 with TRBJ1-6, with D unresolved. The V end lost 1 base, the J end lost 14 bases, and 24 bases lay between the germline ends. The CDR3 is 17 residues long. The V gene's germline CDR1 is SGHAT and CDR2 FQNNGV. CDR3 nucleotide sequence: TGTGCCAGCAGCTTAGCTAAACAGCCCTCTAGCCATTTGGCCCTCCACTTT. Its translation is CASSLAKQPSSHLALHF.